This T cell receptor beta chain derives from a study of T cell changes during pregnancy in multiple sclerosis. The germline gives CDR1 GTSNPN, CDR2 SVGIG (reference sequence). V shed 5 bases and J shed 3 bases, with 23 bases lying between them. There are 17 residues in the CDR3. Libraries were prepared by immunoSEQ multiplex PCR; TCRdb keeps only in-frame clonotypes and omits some of them. The sample contains about 52,000 clones, around 94% of which appear only once. Sequencing used CD4+ T cells from peripheral blood mononuclear cells, obtained in the third trimester of pregnancy. This TCR was recovered from a female donor with multiple sclerosis, enrolled in a pregnancy study. The chain recombines TRBV30 with TRBJ1-5; D is ambiguous. CDR3 protein: CAWEAGKVRSVNQPQHF. CDR3 nucleotide sequence: TGTGCCTGGGAGGCCGGAAAGGTCAGAAGTGTCAATCAGCCCCAGCATTTT.